The next 23 T cell receptor beta chains were all read from a single sample in a study of vaccination and CD4 T cells after COVID-19. Sequencing of cultured CD4+ T cell DNA used the Oncomine TCR Beta short-read assay. Via MiXCR, TCRdb re-called the PCR reads, giving one row per CDR3 protein. The data show over 10,000 distinct CDR3 sequences, 40% to 55% seen once. Indicated treatment: approximately nine-day PBMC culture with coronavirus spike peptide pools or control peptides (ViraFEST assay). Their antigens remain unidentified. The specimen was CD4+ T cells from blood, cultured in vitro. The receptors come from a human donor who had recovered from COVID-19.

The CDR3 DNA sequence: TGTGCCAGCAGCTTAGAAACAGGGGGTAACTATGGCTACACCTTC. Protein product: CASSLETGGNYGYTF. The chain recombines TRBV11-2 with TRBJ1-2; the match to TRBD1 covers 8 bases. V lost 0 bases, J lost 1 base, and 1 base stayed unmatched. Germline V gene data show CDR1 as SGHAT and CDR2 as FQNNGV. The CDR3 sequence is 15 residues long.

This clonotype was seen only once. The rearrangement links TRBV5-8 to TRBJ2-5; D tentatively reads TRBD1 or TRBD2 (5 bases each). Germline loops: CDR1 SGHTS, CDR2 YDEGEE. Trimming took 4 bases from V and 1 from J, leaving 8 bases between them. The CDR3 is 13 residues long. In DNA, the CDR3 is TGTGCCAGCAGCCCCGGGACCCAAGAGACCCAGTACTTC. Protein sequence: CASSPGTQETQYF.

The CDR3 here is CASSFPARGRYEQYF. CDR3 coding DNA: TGTGCCAGCAGCTTTCCGGCCAGGGGGCGATACGAGCAGTACTTC. V and J are TRBV7-2 and TRBJ2-7, with 8 bases matching TRBD1. The CDR3 runs to 15 residues. Germline V gene lookup returns CDR1 SGHTA and CDR2 FQGNSA. V shed 3 bases, J shed 4 bases, and the junction held 8 bases outside the gene matches.

This sequence joins TRBV7-6 and TRBJ2-3; D is unresolved. The CDR3 length is 14 residues. Germline values: CDR1 SGHVS, CDR2 FNYEAQ. Deletions cut 3 bases from V and 5 bases from J, with 12 bases between. This chain's CDR3 is CASSLLTYGDTQYF. CDR3 DNA sequence: TGTGCCAGCAGCTTGCTCACCTACGGAGATACGCAGTATTTT. Complete variable domain (other parts from reference TRBV7-6 and TRBJ2-3): GAGVSQSPRYKVTKRGQDVALRCDPISGHVSLYWYRQALGQGPEFLTYFNYEAQQDKSGLPNDRFSAERPEGSISTLTIQRTEQRDSAMYRCASSLLTYGDTQYFGPGTRLTVL.

This clonotype has just a few counts. The chain links TRBV6-2 or TRBV6-3 to TRBJ2-3, with 9 nucleotides matching TRBD2. CDR3 length: 16 amino acids. Germline values: CDR1 MNHEY, CDR2 SVGEGT. V dropped 2 bases and J dropped 4; count of bases not matched to a gene: 7. The CDR3 DNA reads as TGTGCCAGCAGTTACCAACGCGGGAGGGCCGCAGATACGCAGTATTTT. Its translation: CASSYQRGRAADTQYF.

The chain combines TRBV7-3 with TRBJ2-7, with D perhaps being TRBD1 or TRBD2 (6 bases each). The CDR3 runs 15 residues. Germline values: CDR1 SGHTA, CDR2 FQGTGA. Between the trimmed V and J ends, which lost 5 bases and 3 bases, there was a span of 17 bases. CDR3 loop: CASSIRAGEDYEQYF. The CDR3 bases are TGTGCCAGCAGCATACGGGCAGGGGAGGACTACGAGCAGTACTTC.

J is TRBJ2-1 and V is TRBV20-1; 9 bases are a match to TRBD2. Germline lookup yields CDR1 DFQATT and CDR2 SNEGSKA (reference sequence). CDR3 length equals 14 residues. V was pared by 4 bases and J by 6 bases, with 7 bases of the junction left unmatched. The CDR3 region is CSAMSSGSSNEQFF. For the CDR3, the DNA is TGCAGTGCTATGAGTAGCGGGAGCTCCAATGAGCAGTTCTTC.

This clonotype was seen a few times. J is TRBJ1-2 and V is TRBV7-6, with 8 bases identical to TRBD1. The CDR3 has 13 amino acids. V lost 6 bases to trimming and J lost 6 bases; unmatched junction nucleotides: 6. The germline V gene encodes CDR1 SGHVS and CDR2 FNYEAQ. The CDR3 DNA is TGTGCCAGCAGTCGACAGGGGATGGATGGCTACACCTTC. It yields the protein CASSRQGMDGYTF.

The chain is built from TRBV20-1 and TRBJ1-1, with D possibly matching TRBD1 (6 bases). Germline CDR1 DFQATT, CDR2 SNEGSKA (reference sequence). V was trimmed by 8 bases and J by 4 bases, leaving 11 bases between them. The CDR3 runs to 11 residues. This CDR3 reads CSSEGGTEAFF. CDR3 nucleotide sequence: TGCAGTTCGGAGGGGGGCACTGAAGCTTTCTTT.

This clonotype was observed a handful of times. The V and J genes are TRBV20-1 and TRBJ2-7, with 8 positions matching TRBD1. After removal of 7 bases from V and 7 bases from J, the junction contained 9 bases not matched to a gene. The germline CDR1 and CDR2 sequences are DFQATT and SNEGSKA (reference sequence). This CDR3 comprises 12 residues. The CDR3: CSDRGIMMEQYF. The CDR3 DNA sequence: TGCAGTGACAGGGGGATTATGATGGAGCAGTACTTC.

This chain uses TRBV12-3 or TRBV12-4 with TRBJ1-1; D gene uncertain. The V end lost 8 bases, the J end lost 5 bases, and 6 bases lay between the germline ends. This CDR3 region has 10 residues. As DNA, the CDR3 is TGTGCCAGCGTCGGTACTGAAGCTTTCTTT. Amino acids: CASVGTEAFF.

This clonotype was seen a handful of times. The rearrangement joins TRBV20-1 to TRBJ1-3, with 10 bases aligning to TRBD1. The germline V gene has CDR1 DFQATT and CDR2 SNEGSKA (reference sequence). Losses at the gene ends were 5 bases for V and 4 bases for J; bases not matched to a gene: 8. The length of the CDR3 is 15 residues. CDR3 amino acids: CSAEPGQGRGNTIYF. CDR3 bases: TGCAGTGCTGAACCGGGACAGGGGAGAGGAAACACCATATATTTT.

This clonotype is a singleton in its sample. The chain carries TRBV18 and TRBJ2-1; either TRBD1 or TRBD2 may fit D (5 bases each). This CDR3 region has 13 residues. Germline CDR1 and CDR2: KGHSH and LQKENI. V was cut by 6 bases and J by 5 bases, with 11 bases left in between. The CDR3 DNA is TGTGCCAGCTCGCCGGGACGAAACAATGAGCAGTTCTTC. This sequence encodes CASSPGRNNEQFF.

The chain carries TRBV20-1 and TRBJ1-2; TRBD1 is a possible D gene (6 bases). CDR3 length: 14 amino acids. CDR1 DFQATT and CDR2 SNEGSKA come from the germline V gene (reference sequence). V was pared by 6 bases and J by 3 bases, with 17 bases between. CDR3 residues: CSAGGGSFDYGYTF. CDR3 coding DNA: TGCAGTGCCGGAGGGGGATCTTTTGACTATGGCTACACCTTC.

This clonotype has only a few counts. This chain links TRBV7-8 with TRBJ1-5; TRBD1 matches at 7 bases. The V segment lost 5 bases and the J segment 0 bases; nucleotides outside the gene matches: 4. The CDR3 extends over 15 amino acids. Germline CDR1 is SGHVS and CDR2 is FQNEAQ. CDR3 region: CASSQGDYSNQPQHF. The CDR3 nucleotides are TGTGCCAGCAGCCAGGGGGATTATAGCAATCAGCCCCAGCATTTT.

This chain connects TRBV29-1 to TRBJ1-1; D is undetermined. The germline V gene encodes CDR1 SQVTM and CDR2 ANQGSEA. V lost 7 bases, J lost 1 base, and 10 bases lay in between. The CDR3 length is 12 residues. The CDR3 loop is CSAGMKNTEAFF. CDR3 in DNA: TGCAGCGCAGGAATGAAGAACACTGAAGCTTTCTTT.

This clonotype was seen more than once but under ten times. V usage is TRBV6-1 and J usage is TRBJ1-3, with TRBD1 as a possible D gene (5 bases). The CDR3 consists of 17 residues. V lost 6 bases and J 2 bases, leaving 20 bases between the germline ends. Germline assignment: CDR1 MNHNS and CDR2 SASEGT. In DNA form, the CDR3 reads TGTGCCAGCAGCCCGGTCAGGGACCTTAACGCTGGAAACACCATATATTTT. Its protein is CASSPVRDLNAGNTIYF.

The chain combines TRBV20-1 with TRBJ1-1, with TRBD1 identical over 8 bases. The CDR3 runs 16 residues. Germline CDR1 DFQATT, CDR2 SNEGSKA (reference sequence). V dropped 2 bases and J dropped 3; count of bases not matched to a gene: 11. The CDR3 here is CSARTTGGQSDTEAFF. CDR3 sequence (DNA): TGCAGTGCTAGAACAACAGGGGGGCAGTCGGACACTGAAGCTTTCTTT.

This clonotype was found once. The CDR3 sequence is CASSEGLGQGDSPLHF. The CDR3 DNA is TGTGCCAGCAGTGAAGGTTTAGGACAGGGAGATTCACCCCTCCACTTT. The genes are TRBV2 and TRBJ1-6, with TRBD1 matching over 8 bases. Germline V gives CDR1 SNHLY, CDR2 FYNNEI. The CDR3 has 16 residues. Unmatched junction bases numbered 7, after V lost 1 base and J lost 8 bases.

CDR3 bases: TGTGCCAGCTGGTCGTGGTCGGGTACTGAAGCTTTCTTT. Amino acid sequence: CASWSWSGTEAFF. V and J are TRBV27 and TRBJ1-1; D uncertain. The length of the CDR3 is 13 residues. CDR1 is MNHEY and CDR2 is SMNVEV in the germline V gene (reference sequence). V was cut by 8 bases and J by 5 bases, with 15 bases left in between.

The V gene is TRBV6-5, the J gene TRBJ2-5; TRBD2 is a possible D gene (6 bases). CDR3 length equals 20 residues. Germline CDR1 reads MNHEY; CDR2 reads SVGAGI. V was shortened by 0 bases and J by 0 bases, with 23 bases between the two germline ends. CDR3 in DNA: TGTGCCAGCAGTTACTCTCAGCACTCCCGGGCGGACTACAACCAAGAGACCCAGTACTTC. Translating gives CASSYSQHSRADYNQETQYF.

Only one count was recorded for this clonotype. The chain employs TRBV5-5 and TRBJ1-6, with 10 bases lining up with TRBD1. Unmatched junction bases numbered 7, after V lost 4 bases and J lost 9 bases. Germline CDR1 reads SGHKS; CDR2 reads YYEKEE (reference sequence). This CDR3 is built from 15 residues. CDR3 sequence: CASSPGGTGASPLHF. CDR3 nucleotide sequence: TGTGCCAGCAGCCCGGGGGGGACAGGGGCTTCACCCCTCCACTTT.

V and J are TRBV6-2 or TRBV6-3 and TRBJ2-1; the D gene is possibly TRBD2 (6 bases). The CDR3 contains 16 residues. Germline-derived CDR1 and CDR2 are MNHEY and SVGEGT. The ends were cut back, 5 bases at V and 4 bases at J, with 18 bases in the middle. The CDR3 reads CASSNNARGGYNEQFF. CDR3 sequence (DNA): TGTGCCAGCAGTAATAATGCGCGGGGCGGGTACAATGAGCAGTTCTTC.